This is a list of T cell receptor beta chains from one sample in a study of neurological immune-mediated disorders. One entry per CDR3 protein results from TCRdb running MiXCR on the 5' RACE reads. The sample has around 50,000 distinct CDR3 sequences; 16% are singletons. Specimen: PBMCs. All receptors come from a man in his 60s in good health. CDR3s include the opening cysteine and the closing phenylalanine or tryptophan. A D gene is named only where the DNA matches it firmly. Some rows mark clone size as missing; the rest say once, few, many or name a class of expanded clone.

j_gene: TRBJ2-7
abundance: many
d_gene: TRBD2
v_gene: TRBV29-1
CDR3nt: TGCAGCGCGACTAGCGGGAGCGTCCCCTACGAGCAGTACTTC
CDR3aa: CSATSGSVPYEQYF

j_gene: TRBJ2-7
abundance: -
d_gene: TRBD2
v_gene: TRBV3-1
CDR3nt: TGTGCCAGCAGCCAAGGACTAGCGGTCTACGAGCAGTACTTC
CDR3aa: CASSQGLAVYEQYF

j_gene: TRBJ1-2
abundance: few
d_gene: -
v_gene: TRBV4-1
CDR3nt: TGCGCCAGCAGCCAAGCCCTGGAGGGCTCTTATGGCTACACCTTC
CDR3aa: CASSQALEGSYGYTF

j_gene: TRBJ1-3
abundance: -
d_gene: -
v_gene: TRBV6-6
CDR3nt: TGTACCAGTTCCAAGTCTGGTTCTAGAAACACCATATATTTT
CDR3aa: CTSSKSGSRNTIYF

j_gene: TRBJ2-2
abundance: many
d_gene: -
v_gene: TRBV7-9
CDR3nt: TGTGCCAGCAGCTTTCGGGGACCGAACACCGGGGAGCTGTTTTTT
CDR3aa: CASSFRGPNTGELFF

j_gene: TRBJ2-2
abundance: many
d_gene: TRBD1
v_gene: TRBV5-1
CDR3nt: TGCGCCAGCAGCACAAGACAGGGCCAGAACACCGGGGAGCTGTTTTTT
CDR3aa: CASSTRQGQNTGELFF

j_gene: TRBJ2-1
abundance: many
d_gene: TRBD1
v_gene: TRBV11-2
CDR3nt: TGTGCCAGCAGCTCGGACAGGGCCCACAATGAGCAGTTCTTC
CDR3aa: CASSSDRAHNEQFF

j_gene: TRBJ2-3
abundance: many
d_gene: -
v_gene: TRBV27
CDR3nt: TGTGCCAGCAGTTCCGGGAGCACAGATACGCAGTATTTT
CDR3aa: CASSSGSTDTQYF

j_gene: TRBJ1-5
abundance: -
d_gene: -
v_gene: TRBV7-9
CDR3nt: TGTGCCAGCAGCTTAGATGCTCAGGGGCCCCAGCATTTT
CDR3aa: CASSLDAQGPQHF

j_gene: TRBJ2-5
abundance: many
d_gene: TRBD2
v_gene: TRBV5-1
CDR3nt: TGCGCCAGCAGCTTGGGACTAGCGGGAGCCGTCCAAGAGACCCAGTACTTC
CDR3aa: CASSLGLAGAVQETQYF

j_gene: TRBJ2-7
abundance: many
d_gene: -
v_gene: TRBV28
CDR3nt: TGTGCCAGCAGTTCTACCGGGCAGAAGCGCTACGAGCAGTACTTC
CDR3aa: CASSSTGQKRYEQYF

j_gene: TRBJ1-4
abundance: -
d_gene: -
v_gene: TRBV19
CDR3nt: TGTGCCAGTAGTGTTACAGGGAAGGATGAAAAACTGTTTTTT
CDR3aa: CASSVTGKDEKLFF

j_gene: TRBJ2-7
abundance: many
d_gene: -
v_gene: TRBV20-1
CDR3nt: TGCAGTGCTAGCGGGACCTCGTCCGAGCAGTACTTC
CDR3aa: CSASGTSSEQYF

j_gene: TRBJ2-7
abundance: few
d_gene: -
v_gene: TRBV20-1
CDR3nt: TGCAGTGCTGCCCGGGGGAGACAGGGTATATGGGAGCAGTACTTC
CDR3aa: CSAARGRQGIWEQYF

j_gene: TRBJ2-3
abundance: many
d_gene: -
v_gene: TRBV5-1
CDR3nt: TGCGCCAGCGCACAAAGGTCAGGTCGAAATACGCAGTATTTT
CDR3aa: CASAQRSGRNTQYF

j_gene: TRBJ1-1
abundance: -
d_gene: -
v_gene: TRBV5-1
CDR3nt: TGCGCCAGCAGCTTGCGGCAGGGGACAATGAACACTGAAGCTTTCTTT
CDR3aa: CASSLRQGTMNTEAFF

j_gene: TRBJ2-1
abundance: -
d_gene: TRBD2
v_gene: TRBV7-6
CDR3nt: TGTGCCAGCAGCTTAGGGCGAGCGGGAACCCACAATGAGCAGTTCTTC
CDR3aa: CASSLGRAGTHNEQFF

j_gene: TRBJ2-3
abundance: many
d_gene: -
v_gene: TRBV4-2
CDR3nt: TGTGCCAGCAGCCGGGACCCCCGAGGGGCAGATACGCAGTATTTT
CDR3aa: CASSRDPRGADTQYF

j_gene: TRBJ2-1
abundance: many
d_gene: -
v_gene: TRBV4-1
CDR3nt: TGCGCCAGCAGCCAAGATCTGACAGCGGAGAGAAGGGGCAATGAGCAGTTCTTC
CDR3aa: CASSQDLTAERRGNEQFF

j_gene: TRBJ1-2
abundance: -
d_gene: -
v_gene: TRBV7-8
CDR3nt: TGTGCCAGCAGCTTCGGACCTAGGGACACAGAGGGTTATGGCTACACCTTC
CDR3aa: CASSFGPRDTEGYGYTF

j_gene: TRBJ1-1
abundance: many
d_gene: -
v_gene: TRBV12-3/TRBV12-4
CDR3nt: TGTGCCAGCAGTTCGACAGTGAACACTGAAGCTTTCTTT
CDR3aa: CASSSTVNTEAFF

j_gene: TRBJ1-2
abundance: many
d_gene: -
v_gene: TRBV20-1
CDR3nt: TGCAGTGCTCGGACAGACTATGGCTACACCTTC
CDR3aa: CSARTDYGYTF

j_gene: TRBJ2-3
abundance: many
d_gene: -
v_gene: TRBV15
CDR3nt: TGTGCCACCAGCAGGAAAGGAGGGGGCACAGATACGCAGTATTTT
CDR3aa: CATSRKGGGTDTQYF

j_gene: TRBJ2-7
abundance: many
d_gene: -
v_gene: TRBV7-2
CDR3nt: TGTGCCAGCACCTCCGGGGACTCCCTTATCAAGCAGTACTTC
CDR3aa: CASTSGDSLIKQYF

j_gene: TRBJ1-1
abundance: many
d_gene: -
v_gene: TRBV7-6
CDR3nt: TGTGCCAGCAGCGCGGACTTGAACACTGAAGCTTTCTTT
CDR3aa: CASSADLNTEAFF

j_gene: TRBJ2-3
abundance: many
d_gene: TRBD2
v_gene: TRBV7-9
CDR3nt: TGTGCCAGCAGCTTTTTGCTCGGGGGGAGCACAGATACGCAGTATTTT
CDR3aa: CASSFLLGGSTDTQYF

j_gene: TRBJ2-3
abundance: -
d_gene: -
v_gene: TRBV7-2
CDR3nt: -
CDR3aa: CASSFYICSALPGLTTDTQYF

j_gene: TRBJ1-1
abundance: -
d_gene: -
v_gene: TRBV7-6
CDR3nt: TGTGCCAGCAGCTTATCAGGGCTGGACACTGAAGCTTTCTTT
CDR3aa: CASSLSGLDTEAFF

j_gene: TRBJ2-2
abundance: many
d_gene: -
v_gene: TRBV7-3
CDR3nt: TGTGCCAGCAGCTTAAATCTTCGGGGGAACACCGGGGAGCTGTTTTTT
CDR3aa: CASSLNLRGNTGELFF

j_gene: TRBJ2-1
abundance: -
d_gene: -
v_gene: TRBV19
CDR3nt: TGTGCCAGTAGTTTTGAGTACAATGAGCAGTTCTTC
CDR3aa: CASSFEYNEQFF

j_gene: TRBJ2-4
abundance: many
d_gene: -
v_gene: TRBV20-1
CDR3nt: TGCAGTGCTAGTCCCGGTATTCTAGCCAAAAACATTCAGTACTTC
CDR3aa: CSASPGILAKNIQYF

j_gene: TRBJ1-1
abundance: many
d_gene: -
v_gene: TRBV7-9
CDR3nt: TGTGCCAGCAGCTTAACAGGAAGAGCCCGGGACGGCTTTAAAAACCCCACTGAAGCTTTCTTT
CDR3aa: CASSLTGRARDGFKNPTEAFF

j_gene: TRBJ2-7
abundance: many
d_gene: TRBD2
v_gene: TRBV20-1
CDR3nt: TGCAGTGCTTCGGGACTAGCGAACTACGAGCAGTACTTC
CDR3aa: CSASGLANYEQYF

j_gene: TRBJ2-7
abundance: many
d_gene: -
v_gene: TRBV28
CDR3nt: TGTGCCAGCAGTTTGGCGGGGAGCTCCTACGAGCAGTACTTC
CDR3aa: CASSLAGSSYEQYF

j_gene: TRBJ2-7
abundance: many
d_gene: TRBD2
v_gene: TRBV5-1
CDR3nt: TGCGCCAGCAGCTACGGGACTAGCGGGCTTTACGAGCAGTACTTC
CDR3aa: CASSYGTSGLYEQYF

j_gene: TRBJ2-1
abundance: many
d_gene: -
v_gene: TRBV15
CDR3nt: TGTGCCACCAGCAGAGATTTAGTTCTTGCTCGTGAGCAGTTCTTC
CDR3aa: CATSRDLVLAREQFF

j_gene: TRBJ1-5
abundance: many
d_gene: -
v_gene: TRBV28
CDR3nt: TGTGCCAGCAAACGGGGGAATCAGCCCCAGCATTTT
CDR3aa: CASKRGNQPQHF

j_gene: TRBJ1-1
abundance: -
d_gene: -
v_gene: TRBV28
CDR3nt: TGTGCCAGCAGTTTACTAGGTACTGAAGCTTTCTTT
CDR3aa: CASSLLGTEAFF

j_gene: TRBJ2-3
abundance: many
d_gene: -
v_gene: TRBV7-8
CDR3nt: TGTGCCAGCAGCTTAGATTCTGGCGTCCCTAGCACAGATACGCAGTATTTT
CDR3aa: CASSLDSGVPSTDTQYF

j_gene: TRBJ2-7
abundance: many
d_gene: -
v_gene: TRBV20-1
CDR3nt: TGCAGTGCCGCGCCGGGACTGAACTACGAGCAGTACTTC
CDR3aa: CSAAPGLNYEQYF

j_gene: TRBJ2-1
abundance: many
d_gene: -
v_gene: TRBV6-6
CDR3nt: TGTGCCAGCAGTTACTTGATATATGAGCAGTTCTTC
CDR3aa: CASSYLIYEQFF

j_gene: TRBJ2-5
abundance: -
d_gene: -
v_gene: TRBV10-3
CDR3nt: TGTGCCATCAGTGATGAGACTAGGATCCCAGAGACCCAGTACTTC
CDR3aa: CAISDETRIPETQYF

j_gene: TRBJ2-2
abundance: many
d_gene: TRBD2
v_gene: TRBV12-3/TRBV12-4
CDR3nt: TGTGCCAGCAGTACTACTAGCGGGAGGGGTTCGGGGGAGCTGTTTTTT
CDR3aa: CASSTTSGRGSGELFF

j_gene: TRBJ1-1
abundance: many
d_gene: -
v_gene: TRBV15
CDR3nt: TGTGCCACCAGCAGAGGCGGCAACCGTAACACTGAAGCTTTCTTT
CDR3aa: CATSRGGNRNTEAFF

j_gene: TRBJ2-3
abundance: -
d_gene: TRBD2
v_gene: TRBV9
CDR3nt: TGTGCCAGCAGCGTTAGCGGGGGGGCGGGCACAGATACGCAGTATTTT
CDR3aa: CASSVSGGAGTDTQYF

j_gene: TRBJ2-7
abundance: -
d_gene: TRBD1
v_gene: TRBV29-1
CDR3nt: TGCAGCGTTGTTCACCGGGACAGGGGCTACGAGCAGTACTTC
CDR3aa: CSVVHRDRGYEQYF

j_gene: TRBJ1-4
abundance: many
d_gene: TRBD1
v_gene: TRBV11-2
CDR3nt: TGTGCCAGCAGCTCGGACGACAGGGCGATTGAAAAACTGTTTTTT
CDR3aa: CASSSDDRAIEKLFF

j_gene: TRBJ2-2
abundance: many
d_gene: -
v_gene: TRBV7-2
CDR3nt: TGTGCCAGCAGTCAGGGGGGGAGAGGCACCGGGGAGCTGTTTTTT
CDR3aa: CASSQGGRGTGELFF